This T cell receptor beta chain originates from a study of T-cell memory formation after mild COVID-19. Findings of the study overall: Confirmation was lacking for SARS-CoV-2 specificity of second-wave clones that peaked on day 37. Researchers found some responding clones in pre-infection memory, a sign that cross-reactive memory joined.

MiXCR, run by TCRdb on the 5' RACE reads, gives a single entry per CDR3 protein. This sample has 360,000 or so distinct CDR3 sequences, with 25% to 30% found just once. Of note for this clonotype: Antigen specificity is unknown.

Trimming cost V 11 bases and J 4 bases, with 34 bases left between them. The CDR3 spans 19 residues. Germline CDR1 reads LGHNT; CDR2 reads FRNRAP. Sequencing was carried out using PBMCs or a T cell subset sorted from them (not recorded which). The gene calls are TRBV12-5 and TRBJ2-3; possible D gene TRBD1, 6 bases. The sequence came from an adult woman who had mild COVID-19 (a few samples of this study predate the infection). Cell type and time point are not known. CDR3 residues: CARALEGDIRRRFADTQYF. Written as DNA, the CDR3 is TGTGCTCGGGCCCTCGAGGGGGACATAAGACGGAGGTTCGCAGATACGCAGTATTTT.